The clone carrying this T cell receptor (delta chain) was counted between two and nine times. Its target is unknown. Extracted RNA was reverse transcribed into cDNA. CDR3 amplicons came from multiplex PCR with pooled V-gene forward and constant-region reverse primers. TCRdb re-called the multiplex PCR reads using CATT. Found here are more than 45,000 delta-chain clones, roughly 15% of them singletons; the top ten hold 0.3% to 0.45%. This record belongs to a study of Vδ1+ human thymocytes. Study-level findings and limits: Highly polyclonal TRG and TRD repertoires with Gaussian CDR3 length distributions appeared in thymus.

Thymocytes were sorted as CD3+ TCRVdelta1+ TCRVdelta2- after alphabeta T cell depletion. The V gene's germline CDR1 is TSWWSYY and CDR2 QGS. The CDR3 sequence is 16 residues long. With V trimmed by 5 bases and J by 10 bases, 13 bases remained unmatched. The source is a girl less than two years old who had congenital heart surgery. V and J are TRDV1 and TRDJ1; 13 bases map to TRDD3. The sequencing input was Vdelta1+ gamma-delta thymocytes from the thymus. Subset specified: FACS-sorted CD3+ TCRalphabeta- TCRVdelta1+ TCRVdelta2- thymocytes. For the CDR3, the DNA is TGTGCTCTTGGGAGTTCCCGTACTGGGGGATACGGGGGACTCATCTTT. Translating gives CALGSSRTGGYGGLIF.